The rows below give T cell receptor beta chains drawn from one sample of a study of T cell responses to AZD1222 COVID-19 vaccine. The repertoire was sequenced with immunoSEQ multiplex PCR; TCRdb's copy has only in-frame clones and lacks some. The data show over 100,000 clones, more than 75% seen once. Sequenced material: peripheral blood, taken 28 days after the second AZD1222 dose. These receptor sequences come from an adult who received the AZD1222 COVID-19 vaccine. The CDR3 runs from the conserved cysteine through the conserved F or W. Fields, in order: clone size, D gene, V gene, J gene, CDR3 protein, CDR3 DNA. A D gene is named only where the DNA matches it firmly. Clone size, where shown, is once, few, many, or a class for clones that have expanded.

abundance: .
d_gene: TRBD2
v_gene: TRBV5-4
j_gene: TRBJ2-1
CDR3aa: CASSLSGGLYNEQFF
CDR3nt: TGTGCCAGCAGCCTTAGCGGGGGCCTCTACAATGAGCAGTTCTTC

abundance: .
d_gene: TRBD1
v_gene: TRBV7-2
j_gene: TRBJ2-1
CDR3aa: CASSRDRADNEQFF
CDR3nt: TGTGCCAGCAGCCGGGACAGGGCGGACAATGAGCAGTTCTTC

abundance: .
d_gene: .
v_gene: TRBV18
j_gene: TRBJ1-1
CDR3aa: CASSPIAIGQNTEAFF
CDR3nt: TGTGCCAGCTCACCAATCGCCATCGGCCAGAACACTGAAGCTTTCTTT

abundance: once
d_gene: TRBD1
v_gene: TRBV5-4
j_gene: TRBJ2-7
CDR3aa: CASSGTGDGSSYEQYF
CDR3nt: TGTGCCAGCAGCGGGACAGGGGATGGGAGCTCCTACGAGCAGTACTTC

abundance: .
d_gene: TRBD2
v_gene: TRBV11-3
j_gene: TRBJ2-2
CDR3aa: CASSLGTSGGRHTGELFF
CDR3nt: TGTGCCAGCAGCTTAGGGACTAGCGGGGGGAGACACACCGGGGAGCTGTTTTTT

abundance: .
d_gene: .
v_gene: TRBV9
j_gene: TRBJ2-3
CDR3aa: CASSRTDNTDTQYF
CDR3nt: TGTGCCAGCAGTCGGACAGACAACACAGATACGCAGTATTTT

abundance: .
d_gene: TRBD1
v_gene: TRBV6-5
j_gene: TRBJ1-1
CDR3aa: CATRGEMSTEAFF
CDR3nt: TGTGCCACCAGGGGGGAGATGAGCACTGAAGCTTTCTTT

abundance: .
d_gene: TRBD2
v_gene: TRBV5-1
j_gene: TRBJ2-5
CDR3aa: CASSFSGAEGETQYF
CDR3nt: TGCGCCAGCAGCTTTAGCGGGGCCGAGGGGGAGACCCAGTACTTC

abundance: .
d_gene: TRBD2
v_gene: TRBV6-4
j_gene: TRBJ2-2
CDR3aa: CASSDTSGGAAGELFF
CDR3nt: TGTGCCAGCAGTGACACCAGCGGGGGGGCCGCCGGGGAGCTGTTTTTT

abundance: .
d_gene: .
v_gene: TRBV7-6
j_gene: TRBJ1-1
CDR3aa: CASSLFTGTNTEAFF
CDR3nt: TGTGCCAGCAGCTTATTTACAGGGACGAACACTGAAGCTTTCTTT

abundance: .
d_gene: .
v_gene: TRBV2
j_gene: TRBJ2-7
CDR3aa: CASSSGLLLYEQYF
CDR3nt: TGTGCCAGCAGTTCGGGACTGCTATTATACGAGCAGTACTTC

abundance: .
d_gene: .
v_gene: TRBV7-2
j_gene: TRBJ1-3
CDR3aa: CASSLGAARVGNTIYF
CDR3nt: TGTGCCAGCAGCTTGGGGGCCGCCAGGGTGGGAAACACCATATATTTT

abundance: .
d_gene: TRBD2
v_gene: TRBV28
j_gene: TRBJ2-3
CDR3aa: CASNSGTRNSDTQYF
CDR3nt: TGTGCCAGCAACTCGGGGACTAGAAATTCAGATACGCAGTATTTT

abundance: once
d_gene: .
v_gene: TRBV19
j_gene: TRBJ2-7
CDR3aa: CASSIRGSSVYEQYF
CDR3nt: TGTGCCAGTAGTATTCGGGGGAGCTCGGTCTACGAGCAGTACTTC

abundance: .
d_gene: .
v_gene: TRBV5-6
j_gene: TRBJ2-1
CDR3aa: CASSLGDHSYNEQFF
CDR3nt: TGTGCCAGCAGCTTGGGCGACCATTCCTACAATGAGCAGTTCTTC

abundance: .
d_gene: TRBD1
v_gene: TRBV9
j_gene: TRBJ1-5
CDR3aa: CASSAGQGVQPQHF
CDR3nt: TGTGCCAGCAGCGCCGGACAGGGGGTTCAGCCCCAGCATTTT

abundance: .
d_gene: TRBD2
v_gene: TRBV6-1
j_gene: TRBJ2-7
CDR3aa: CASSDIRAGGTLSEQYF
CDR3nt: TGTGCCAGCAGTGATATCCGGGCGGGGGGCACCTTAAGCGAGCAGTACTTC

abundance: .
d_gene: .
v_gene: TRBV11-3
j_gene: TRBJ2-2
CDR3aa: CASSLELASGELFF
CDR3nt: TGTGCCAGCAGCTTAGAACTAGCTTCCGGGGAGCTGTTTTTT

abundance: .
d_gene: TRBD1
v_gene: TRBV7-9
j_gene: TRBJ2-7
CDR3aa: CASSPTSTGGSYEQYF
CDR3nt: TGTGCCAGCAGCCCCACTTCTACAGGGGGCTCCTACGAGCAGTACTTC

abundance: .
d_gene: .
v_gene: TRBV14
j_gene: TRBJ1-1
CDR3aa: CASSKLPYTEAFF
CDR3nt: TGTGCCAGCAGCAAATTACCGTACACTGAAGCTTTCTTT

abundance: .
d_gene: .
v_gene: TRBV30
j_gene: TRBJ1-5
CDR3aa: CAWSPGSQPQHF
CDR3nt: TGTGCCTGGAGCCCCGGGAGTCAGCCCCAGCATTTT

abundance: .
d_gene: TRBD1
v_gene: TRBV15
j_gene: TRBJ2-3
CDR3aa: CATSTRTGRTTDTQYF
CDR3nt: TGTGCCACCAGCACACGGACAGGGCGGACGACAGATACGCAGTATTTT

abundance: .
d_gene: .
v_gene: TRBV9
j_gene: TRBJ2-1
CDR3aa: CASSRPGTQEVLPSSYNEQFF
CDR3nt: TGTGCCAGCAGCCGTCCCGGGACGCAGGAGGTGTTGCCGAGCTCCTACAATGAGCAGTTCTTC

abundance: .
d_gene: .
v_gene: TRBV12-3/TRBV12-4
j_gene: TRBJ1-2
CDR3aa: CASSLGGRYGYTF
CDR3nt: TGTGCCAGCAGTTTAGGCGGCAGGTATGGCTACACCTTC

abundance: .
d_gene: .
v_gene: TRBV5-4
j_gene: TRBJ2-5
CDR3aa: CASSLPARQEETQYF
CDR3nt: TGTGCCAGCAGCTTGCCCGCTCGACAGGAAGAGACCCAGTACTTC

abundance: .
d_gene: TRBD1
v_gene: TRBV5-4
j_gene: TRBJ1-1
CDR3aa: CASSFPGGSGTEAFF
CDR3nt: TGTGCCAGCAGTTTTCCAGGGGGCAGTGGCACTGAAGCTTTCTTT

abundance: .
d_gene: .
v_gene: TRBV7-2
j_gene: TRBJ1-1
CDR3aa: CASSLVGQGINTEAFF
CDR3nt: TGTGCCAGCAGCTTAGTGGGGCAGGGGATCAACACTGAAGCTTTCTTT

abundance: .
d_gene: .
v_gene: TRBV7-9
j_gene: TRBJ2-3
CDR3aa: CASSLEGTDTQYF
CDR3nt: TGTGCCAGCAGCTTAGAGGGGACAGATACGCAGTATTTT

abundance: few
d_gene: .
v_gene: TRBV3-1/TRBV3-2
j_gene: TRBJ2-7
CDR3aa: CASSPREWHEQYF
CDR3nt: TGTGCCAGCAGCCCCCGGGAGTGGCACGAGCAGTACTTC